This TCR beta chain was obtained from a study of monozygotic twins with inflammatory bowel disease. The input for each TCR library was approximately 4,000 ng of total RNA. With the 5' RACE reads reprocessed, TCRdb shows one record per CDR3 protein and no DNA. The sample holds some 450,000 distinct CDR3 sequences. Findings of the study overall: Varied immunosuppressive treatments among patients may have increased repertoire variability. Twins with IBD had fewer clonotypes in common with others than healthy twins, particularly during disease activity.

This CDR3 is built from 15 residues. Germline values: CDR1 MDHEN, CDR2 SYDVKM. Worth noting for this clonotype: Its antigen is currently unknown.

Input material: blood. The V gene is TRBV28, the J gene TRBJ1-2; TCRdb indicates TRBD1, and absent DNA this call remains unverified. The TCR comes from a human donor with ulcerative colitis or Crohn's disease, or a healthy co-twin of an affected twin (not recorded which). The CDR3 reads CASSLRQGESGGYTF.